The 7 T cell receptor beta chains below all came from one sample that was sequenced in a study of T cell responses to AZD1222 COVID-19 vaccine (dated by TCRdb to the early 2020s). The time point label, as the study defines it: baseline before first vaccination. Library prep was done by the immunoSEQ multiplex PCR assay. TCRdb holds this immuneACCESS table with in-frame rearrangements only. Some clones are missing; in checked studies, unresolved V genes explain under half, and the rest has no known cause. The sample records about 120,000 clones, approximately 88% of which are singletons. The top ten clones comprise 4.5% to 5% of the sample. The sequenced sample was peripheral blood, obtained on day 0 of AZD1222 vaccination. The receptors here all came from an adult in good health.

The rearrangement links TRBV18 to TRBJ2-6; TRBD1 matches 8 bases. Germline CDR1 reads KGHSH; CDR2 reads LQKENI. The CDR3 contains 18 residues. Unmatched junction bases numbered 8, after V lost 4 bases and J lost 0 bases. The CDR3 loop is CASSLTGTGDSGANVLTF. The CDR3 nucleotides read TGTGCCAGCTCACTAACCGGGACAGGTGACTCTGGGGCCAACGTCCTGACTTTC.

This clone was detected only once. The chain employs TRBV7-2 and TRBJ1-5; TRBD1 is a possible D gene (5 bases). V was trimmed by 5 bases and J by 0 bases, leaving 11 bases between them. There are 15 residues in the CDR3. Germline V gene data show CDR1 as SGHTA and CDR2 as FQGNSA. The CDR3 is CASSPNQGSNQPQHF. The CDR3 coding sequence is TGTGCCAGCAGCCCGAACCAGGGTAGCAATCAGCCCCAGCATTTT.

The chain carries TRBV15 and TRBJ2-3; D is possibly TRBD1 or TRBD2 (6 bases each). This CDR3 is 14 amino acids long. V was cut by 1 base and J by 8 bases, with 13 bases left in between. CDR1 and CDR2 (germline): LNHNV, YYDKDF (reference sequence). CDR3 in amino acids: CATSRAPQGGTQYF. The CDR3 DNA reads as TGTGCCACCAGCAGAGCCCCACAGGGAGGTACGCAGTATTTT.

The rearrangement uses TRBV5-1 and TRBJ2-1, with TRBD2 matching over 7 bases. V dropped 0 bases and J dropped 4; count of bases not matched to a gene: 7. CDR3 size: 16 residues. Per the germline V gene, CDR1 is SGHRS and CDR2 is YFSETQ. The CDR3 DNA is TGCGCCAGCAGCTTGGTACCAGCGGGGACTTACAATGAGCAGTTCTTC. It translates to CASSLVPAGTYNEQFF.

The chain recombines TRBV25-1 with TRBJ1-6, with 7 bases aligning to TRBD1. The CDR3 loop spans 18 amino acids. Losses at the gene ends were 3 bases for V and 0 bases for J; bases not matched to a gene: 8. The germline gives CDR1 MGHDK, CDR2 SYGVNS. The CDR3 DNA reads as TGTGCCAGCAGTGAGGGACAGTTATTTAGCTCCTATAATTCACCCCTCCACTTT. Amino acid sequence: CASSEGQLFSSYNSPLHF.

This clone was observed once. The CDR3 region is CASSPKGGTPTSGEKLFF. The DNA of the CDR3 is TGTGCCAGCAGCCCTAAAGGCGGGACACCAACGTCCGGTGAAAAACTGTTTTTT. This chain links TRBV9 with TRBJ1-4; possibly TRBD1 for D (6 bases). The germline V gene has CDR1 SGDLS and CDR2 YYNGEE. The CDR3 is 18 amino acids. The V and J ends lost 4 bases and 7 bases respectively, with 26 bases between them. Full variable domain (missing parts from reference TRBV9 and TRBJ1-4): DSGVTQTPKHLITATGQRVTLRCSPRSGDLSVYWYQQSLDQGLQFLIQYYNGEERAKGNILERFSAQQFPDLHSELNLSSLELGDSALYFCASSPKGGTPTSGEKLFFGSGTQLSVL.

The rearrangement joins TRBV7-2 to TRBJ2-5; 8 nucleotides match TRBD2. V trimming: 5 bases; J trimming: 5 bases; junction bases outside the gene matches: 7. The CDR3 covers 14 residues. Germline V gene sequence: CDR1 SGHTA, CDR2 FQGNSA. CDR3 DNA: TGTGCCAGCAGCCCCCAGCGGGGGCGGGAGACCCAGTACTTC. This translates into CASSPQRGRETQYF. The full variable domain, completed using reference TRBV7-2 and TRBJ2-5, is GAGVSQSPSNKVTEKGKDVELRCDPISGHTALYWYRQSLGQGLEFLIYFQGNSAPDKSGLPSDRFSAERTGGSVSTLTIQRTQQEDSAVYLCASSPQRGRETQYFGPGTRLLVL.